The T cell receptor (beta chain) described here comes from a study of identical twins. Concerning this clonotype itself: Its specificity is not known.

Study-wide results and limits: Out-of-frame sharing of TCR alpha in monozygotic twins was underestimated by models. Within cord blood, abundant beta clonotypes carried fewer insertions, but memory repertoires showed no such trend. Conclusions relied on cross-sectional statistical analysis, not following the same donors.

The germline V and J ends were trimmed by 2 bases and 8 bases, with 9 bases remaining between them. This CDR3 region has 12 residues. TCRdb ran MiXCR on the 5' RACE reads and lists one entry per CDR3 protein. Altogether around 680,000 distinct CDR3 sequences are present, 8% to 9% being singletons, with the ten largest covering more than 0.75%. This sample also appeared in a second study, on yellow fever vaccine responses in identical twins.

The material sequenced was PBMCs. This chain joins TRBV12-3 or TRBV12-4 and TRBJ1-1; no reliable D call. This receptor was obtained from a young woman in good health. The CDR3 DNA reads as TGTGCCAGCAGTTTAACAGTTACGGAAGCTTTCTTT. Residues: CASSLTVTEAFF.